These 4 T cell receptor beta chains were all obtained from the same sample, sequenced in a study of T-cell reconstitution after alpha-beta-depleted transplantation in children. Unique molecular identifiers were built into the TCRbeta library. Using its own MiXCR run on the PCR reads, TCRdb lists one record per CDR3 protein. The table includes hundreds of thousands of distinct CDR3 sequences, around 17% detected once. Here the sequenced sample was PBMCs from the stem cell graft donor, taken from the stem cell graft. These receptors all come from a human donor who donated a stem cell graft to a child with acute myeloid leukemia.

The chain joins TRBV7-2 to TRBJ1-2; 8 bases map to TRBD1. Germline CDR1 and CDR2: SGHTA and FQGNSA. The CDR3 length is 15 residues. Trimming at V came to 5 bases and at J to 4 bases, leaving 9 bases not matched to a gene. CDR3 in DNA: TGTGCCAGCAGCCAAAATCCGACAGGGGCCTATGGCTACACCTTC. This codes for CASSQNPTGAYGYTF.

J is TRBJ1-1 and V is TRBV10-3; D gene uncertain. CDR1 and CDR2 from the germline V gene are ENHRY and SYGVKD. Trimming left V 10 bases short and J 0 bases short, with 18 bases between. The CDR3 spans 15 residues. The CDR3 DNA reads TGTGCCACAAATTCGGTTGGCAGAATGAACACTGAAGCTTTCTTT. Amino acid sequence: CATNSVGRMNTEAFF.

This clonotype was counted many times. This chain uses TRBV20-1 with TRBJ1-6; no clear D gene. CDR3 length: 14 amino acids. The V gene's germline CDR1 is DFQATT and CDR2 SNEGSKA (reference sequence). The V gene lost 3 bases and the J gene lost 5 bases, with 11 bases spanning the gap. CDR3 residues: CSASALEHNSPLHF. CDR3 in DNA: TGCAGTGCTAGTGCCCTGGAGCATAATTCACCCCTCCACTTT.

The rearrangement links TRBV28 to TRBJ2-7; TRBD2 agrees at 9 bases. Trimming took 7 bases from V and 4 from J; bases not matched to a gene: 14. The CDR3 runs 16 residues. Germline V gene data show CDR1 as MDHEN and CDR2 as SYDVKM. The CDR3 nucleotides read TGTGCCAGCACCCGATCAGCGGGGGGAGTTGCTTACGAGCAGTACGTC. This encodes CASTRSAGGVAYEQYV.